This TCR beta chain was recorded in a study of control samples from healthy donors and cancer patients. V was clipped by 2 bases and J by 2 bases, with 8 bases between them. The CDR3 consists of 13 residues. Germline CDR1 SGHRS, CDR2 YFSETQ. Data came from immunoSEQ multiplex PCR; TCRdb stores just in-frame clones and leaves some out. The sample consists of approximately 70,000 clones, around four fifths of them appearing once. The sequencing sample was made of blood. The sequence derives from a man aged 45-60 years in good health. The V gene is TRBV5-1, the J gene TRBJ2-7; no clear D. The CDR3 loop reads CASSFPQAYEQYF. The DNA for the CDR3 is TGCGCCAGCAGCTTCCCCCAAGCCTACGAGCAGTACTTC.